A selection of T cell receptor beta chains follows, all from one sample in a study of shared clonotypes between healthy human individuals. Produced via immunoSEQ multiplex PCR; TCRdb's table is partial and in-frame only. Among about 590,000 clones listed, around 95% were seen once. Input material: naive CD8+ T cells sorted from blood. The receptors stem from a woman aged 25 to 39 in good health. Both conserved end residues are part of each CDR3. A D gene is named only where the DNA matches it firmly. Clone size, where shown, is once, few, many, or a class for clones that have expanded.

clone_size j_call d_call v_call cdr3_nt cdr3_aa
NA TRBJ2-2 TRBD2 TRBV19 TGTGCCAGTAGCCTCCAACTACCTGGACTAGCGGTAAACACCGGGGAGCTGTTTTTT CASSLQLPGLAVNTGELFF
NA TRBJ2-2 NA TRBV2 TGTGCCAGCATTGACCTTCCGGGATCGAACACCGGGGAGCTGTTTTTT CASIDLPGSNTGELFF
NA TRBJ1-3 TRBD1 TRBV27 TGTGCCAGCAGTCCCCTCATCCGGGACAGGGTAGCAGGAAACACCATATATTTT CASSPLIRDRVAGNTIYF
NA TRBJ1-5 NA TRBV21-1 TGTGCCAGCAGCAAACCGGGACCGAGCAATCAGCCCCAGCATTTT CASSKPGPSNQPQHF
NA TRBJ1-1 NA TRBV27 TGTGCCAGTTCCCGCCGGGGGCCCGGGGAGACTTTCTTT CASSRRGPGETFF
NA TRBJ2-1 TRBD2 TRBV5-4 TGTGCCAGCAGCGAAACTCTAGCGGGAGAGGTCAATGAGCAGTTCTTC CASSETLAGEVNEQFF
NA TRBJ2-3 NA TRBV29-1 TGCAGCGTCGTTACAGGGTCGGAGACAGATACGCAGTATTTT CSVVTGSETDTQYF
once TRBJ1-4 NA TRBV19 TGTGCCAGTACCTGGACAGACCCTGCAACTAATGAAAAACTGTTTTTT CASTWTDPATNEKLFF
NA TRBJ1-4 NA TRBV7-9 TGTGCCAGCAGCCCCCACAGGGAGCCTAATGAAAAACTGTTTTTT CASSPHREPNEKLFF
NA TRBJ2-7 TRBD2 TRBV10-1 TGCGCCAGCAGGACTAGCGGGAGGGTTCACTACGAGCAGTACTTC CASRTSGRVHYEQYF
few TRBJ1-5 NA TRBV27 TGTGCCAGCAGTACCAGGATAGGGAATCAGCCCCAGCATTTT CASSTRIGNQPQHF
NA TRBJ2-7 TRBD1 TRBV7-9 TGTGCCAGCAGCTCCCGGGACAGGGGCTACGAGCAGTACTTC CASSSRDRGYEQYF
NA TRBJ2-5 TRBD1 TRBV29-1 TGCAGCGTTGAAGATACTGTAGGACAGGACCAAGAGACCCAGTACTTC CSVEDTVGQDQETQYF
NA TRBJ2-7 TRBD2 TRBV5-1 TGCGCCAGCAGCTTGCCTAGCGGGAGTTACGAGCAGTACTTC CASSLPSGSYEQYF
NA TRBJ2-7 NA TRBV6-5 TGTGCCAGCAGTTACTCCTCGGGACAAGTAACCTACGAGCAGTACTTC CASSYSSGQVTYEQYF
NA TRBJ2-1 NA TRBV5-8 TGTGCCAGCAGCTTAGGGTTCTTC CASSLGFF
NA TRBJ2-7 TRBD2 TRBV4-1 TGCGCCAGCAGCCTGCGAGGGCGGGAGGGCTCCTACGAGCAGTACTTC CASSLRGREGSYEQYF